Listed below are T cell receptor beta chains from one sample, sequenced in a study of blood T cell repertoires in COVID-19. Assay: immunoSEQ multiplex PCR; the TCRdb copy retains only in-frame clones and omits some. The table records approximately 240,000 clones, 83% of them present only once. The sequenced sample was peripheral blood. These receptors were taken from a human donor in a cohort sampled during active COVID-19. Each CDR3 is given with its conserved first and last residue. The D gene is left open where the match is weak. Size values are once, few and many counts, or a class for expanded clones, and some rows have none.

v_gene	j_gene	d_gene	abundance	CDR3nt	CDR3aa
TRBV11-1	TRBJ2-7	TRBD2	-	TGTGCCAGCAGCTTAGGGGCGGTCAGCGGGACCTACGAGCAGTACTTC	CASSLGAVSGTYEQYF
TRBV5-1	TRBJ1-2	TRBD1	-	TGCGCCAGCAGCTTGGAGGGACAGGGCAAGGGCTATGGCTACACCTTC	CASSLEGQGKGYGYTF
TRBV10-3	TRBJ2-7	-	once	TGTGCCATCAGTGAAACGGACACCTCCTACGGATTATACTTC	CAISETDTSYGLYF
TRBV6-5	TRBJ1-4	-	-	TGTGCCAGCATGGGAGCCCTTAATGAAAAACTGTTTTTT	CASMGALNEKLFF
TRBV6-5	TRBJ2-3	TRBD2	-	TGTGCCAGCAGACCTAGCGGGGGGGCCGATACGCAGTATTTT	CASRPSGGADTQYF
TRBV5-4	TRBJ1-2	-	-	TGTGCCAGCAGCTTGGAAGTTACGGAGAACTATGGCTACACCTTC	CASSLEVTENYGYTF
TRBV5-1	TRBJ2-3	-	many	TGCGCCAGCAGCCCGAGGACTTCTAGCACAGATACGCAGTATTTT	CASSPRTSSTDTQYF
TRBV6-4	TRBJ1-6	-	-	TGTGCCAGCAGTGAGGTACAGGACGTAACACCCCTCCACTTT	CASSEVQDVTPLHF
TRBV4-1	TRBJ2-1	TRBD2	once	TGCGCCAGCAGCCAGATAAGCGGGGCTTACAATGAGCAGTTCTTC	CASSQISGAYNEQFF
TRBV7-8	TRBJ1-2	TRBD1	once	TGTGCCAGCAGCTTAGACCCGGGACAGGGGGGCTATGGCTACACCTTC	CASSLDPGQGGYGYTF
TRBV4-1	TRBJ1-6	-	many	TGCGCCAGCAGCCAAGATCCTGGAGGCAGATCAAATTCACCCCTCCACTTT	CASSQDPGGRSNSPLHF
TRBV6-2/TRBV6-3	TRBJ1-5	-	-	TGTGCCAGCAGTGACGGACAGATAAATCAGCCCCAGCATTTT	CASSDGQINQPQHF
TRBV7-2	TRBJ2-7	-	-	TGTGCCAGCAGCTTATTTGCGGGATCTGGGGAGCAGTACTTC	CASSLFAGSGEQYF
TRBV4-1	TRBJ2-3	-	once	TGCGCCAGCAGCCAAGTTAGCGCCTCAGATACGCAGTATTTT	CASSQVSASDTQYF
TRBV24-1	TRBJ2-5	TRBD2	-	TGTGCCACCAGCCTAGCGGGGGGTCAAGAGACCCAGTACTTC	CATSLAGGQETQYF
TRBV9	TRBJ2-2	TRBD2	once	TGTGCCAGCAGCGCCTATAGCGGGGGGGCGAACACCGGGGAGCTGTTTTTT	CASSAYSGGANTGELFF
TRBV6-5	TRBJ1-2	-	-	TGTGCCAGTATGGAAGCGCGCTATGGCTACACCTTC	CASMEARYGYTF
TRBV6-5	TRBJ1-2	-	-	TGTGCCAGCAGTTACTCCCGGTCCTCCGGGGACTATGGCTACACCTTC	CASSYSRSSGDYGYTF
TRBV27	TRBJ1-2	TRBD1	-	TGTGCCAGCAATCCAGGGGGCGGAAACTATGGCTACACCTTC	CASNPGGGNYGYTF
TRBV5-1	TRBJ1-2	-	-	TGCGCCAGCCGGGAGGGATATTATGGCTACACCTTC	CASREGYYGYTF
TRBV12-5	TRBJ1-1	TRBD1	-	TGTGCTAGTGGTTTGGAAAGGACAGGGGTTGGGAACACTGAAGCTTTCTTT	CASGLERTGVGNTEAFF
TRBV3-1/TRBV3-2	TRBJ1-5	-	-	TGTGCCAGCAGCCAAGATCAATGGGGGGGTCAGCCCCAGCATTTT	CASSQDQWGGQPQHF
TRBV6-2/TRBV6-3	TRBJ1-1	-	-	TGTGCCAGCAGTTTGGGGCAGAACCAAGCTTTCTTT	CASSLGQNQAFF
TRBV19	TRBJ2-2	-	-	TGTGCCAGTAGAGCCCGTACAGCAGGGGAGCTGTTTTTT	CASRARTAGELFF
TRBV15	TRBJ1-1	-	once	TGTGCCACCAGCAGACCTATCGGACATTTGAACACTGAAGCTTTCTTT	CATSRPIGHLNTEAFF
TRBV4-1	TRBJ2-3	TRBD1	-	TGCGCCAGCAGCGACCTGGGACAGAGCACAGATACGCAGTATTTT	CASSDLGQSTDTQYF
TRBV10-3	TRBJ1-1	TRBD1	-	TGTGCCATCACCCAGGGACAGGGGGAGAGCACTGAAGCTTTCTTT	CAITQGQGESTEAFF
TRBV11-3	TRBJ2-2	-	-	TGTGCCAGCAGCTTAGATAGCCCCGGGGAGCTGTTTTTT	CASSLDSPGELFF
TRBV4-2	TRBJ1-2	TRBD1	-	TGTGCCAGCAGCCAAGATCCGGCAGGGGGCCGACCTAACTATGGCTACACCTTC	CASSQDPAGGRPNYGYTF
TRBV5-4	TRBJ2-3	TRBD2	-	TGTGCCAGCAGCTCTAGCGGGGGGGCCGCAGATACGCAGTATTTT	CASSSSGGAADTQYF